These 21 T cell receptor beta chains originate from one sample sequenced in a study of PD-L1 blockade in urothelial cancer. The protocol was immunoSEQ multiplex PCR, while the TCRdb copy is restricted to in-frame clones and leaves out a portion. The table includes some 46,000 clones, around 84% detected once. The time point: pretreatment peripheral blood. The specimen comprised PBMCs, sampled around atezolizumab (anti-PD-L1) treatment. These receptors were obtained from a man in his 60s with urothelial cancer.

V is TRBV29-1 and J is TRBJ2-7; 7 bases align to TRBD1. CDR1 is SQVTM, CDR2 ANQGSEA, per germline. V trimming: 7 bases; J trimming: 5 bases; junction bases outside the gene matches: 8. This CDR3 is built from 12 residues. The chain's CDR3 is CSALYRGDEQYF. The CDR3 DNA follows: TGCAGCGCATTATACAGGGGCGACGAGCAGTACTTC.

The chain couples TRBV21-1 to TRBJ2-1; TRBD2 was called by the table and not checked on the DNA. TRBV21-1 is noted as a pseudogene. The CDR3 spans 15 residues. The CDR3 protein is CASSKRRTEYNEQFF. In DNA, the CDR3 is TGTGCCAGCAGCAAAAGGAGGACGGAATACAATGAGCAGTTCTTC.

The chain couples TRBV7-8 to TRBJ2-7; D remains ambiguous. Trimming removed 2 bases at V and 6 bases at J, with 8 bases between. The CDR3 length is 12 residues. Germline V gives CDR1 SGHVS, CDR2 FQNEAQ. The CDR3 nucleotides are TGTGCCAGCAGCTTACCCGCCGGCGAGCAGTACTTC. Amino acids: CASSLPAGEQYF.

This clone was seen once. J is TRBJ1-4 and V is TRBV28; 7 nucleotides agree with TRBD1. The trim removed 5 bases at V and 7 bases at J, leaving 10 bases unmatched. The germline V gene has CDR1 MDHEN and CDR2 SYDVKM. The CDR3 consists of 15 residues. The CDR3 region has the DNA TGTGCCAGCAGTCCCCCTGACAGGGTAACTGAAAAACTGTTTTTT. Protein product: CASSPPDRVTEKLFF.

The chain carries TRBV19 and TRBJ2-2; 7 nucleotides align to TRBD2. The CDR3 runs to 15 residues. Germline CDR1 LNHDA, CDR2 SQIVND (reference sequence). The V gene end was trimmed by 2 bases and the J gene end by 5 bases; junction bases not matched to a gene: 5. CDR3: CASSIRGRGTGELFF. DNA for the CDR3: TGTGCCAGTAGTATACGCGGGAGAGGGACCGGGGAGCTGTTTTTT.

This chain links TRBV28 with TRBJ2-3; D is ambiguous. Germline V gene sequence: CDR1 MDHEN, CDR2 SYDVKM. This CDR3 spans 16 amino acids. Trimming removed 2 bases from V and 0 bases from J, with 12 bases in between. The CDR3 spells CASSLNPESSTDTQYF. CDR3 DNA sequence: TGTGCCAGCAGTTTAAATCCGGAGTCTAGCACAGATACGCAGTATTTT.

This chain uses TRBV6-5 with TRBJ2-5; TRBD1 matches 9 bases. This CDR3 region has 12 residues. CDR1 is MNHEY and CDR2 is SVGAGI in the germline V gene. The trim removed 6 bases at V and 4 bases at J, leaving 0 bases unmatched. CDR3 residues: CASRDRGETQYF. DNA of the CDR3: TGTGCCAGCAGGGACAGGGGAGAGACCCAGTACTTC.

This chain links TRBV11-2 with TRBJ2-7, with TRBD2 matching over 8 bases. The CDR3 runs 14 residues. V lost 3 bases, J lost 3 bases, and 4 bases stayed unmatched. The germline V gene encodes CDR1 SGHAT and CDR2 FQNNGV. CDR3 nucleotide sequence: TGTGCCAGCAGCTTTGGCGGGGGGAACTACGAGCAGTACTTC. Residues: CASSFGGGNYEQYF.

The chain employs TRBV6-6 and TRBJ2-2, with a tentative D call TRBD1 (7 bases). The CDR3 has 15 residues. V was cut by 6 bases and J by 7 bases, with 18 bases left in between. The germline V gene encodes CDR1 MNHNY and CDR2 SVGAGI (reference sequence). Here the CDR3 DNA reads TGTGCCAGCAGGACACCAGGGGGGCTCGGCGGGGAGCTGTTTTTT. This gives the protein CASRTPGGLGGELFF.

The table lists this clone with a count of one. The V call is TRBV5-5, the J call TRBJ2-7; 7 positions agree with TRBD1. Germline CDR1 SGHKS, CDR2 YYEKEE (reference sequence). The CDR3 length is 16 residues. Germline trimming cut 0 bases from V and 0 bases from J; bases unmatched to any gene: 6. CDR3 nucleotides: TGTGCCAGCAGCTTGGGAACAGGGGCCAGCTCCTACGAGCAGTACTTC. Protein: CASSLGTGASSYEQYF.

The chain joins TRBV19 to TRBJ1-1; no clear D gene. The CDR3 consists of 15 residues. Germline loops: CDR1 LNHDA, CDR2 SQIVND (reference sequence). Trimming stripped 3 bases from V and 1 base from J, with 12 bases between. The CDR3 DNA reads TGTGCCAGTAGTATTATTGGGTCAGGGAACACTGAAGCTTTCTTT. It specifies CASSIIGSGNTEAFF.

The chain combines TRBV2 with TRBJ1-5, with TRBD1 matching over 7 bases. Germline V CDR1 and CDR2: SNHLY, FYNNEI. There are 15 residues in the CDR3. Trimming cost V 5 bases and J 4 bases; bases outside gene matches: 8. This CDR3 is CASSKDRALNQPQHF. CDR3 nucleotides: TGTGCCAGCAGTAAAGACAGGGCTTTAAATCAGCCCCAGCATTTT.

The chain uses TRBV7-8 and TRBJ2-2; 8 bases line up with TRBD1. The CDR3 totals 14 residues. Unmatched junction bases numbered 7, after V lost 6 bases and J lost 7 bases. Germline CDR1 SGHVS, CDR2 FQNEAQ. The DNA of the CDR3 is TGTGCCAGCAGGACAGGGGATGAAATCGGGGAGCTGTTTTTT. The encoded protein is CASRTGDEIGELFF.

This chain joins TRBV6-7 and TRBJ1-2; D is ambiguous. TRBV6-7 is classed as an ORF, of uncertain function. V gave up 4 bases and J gave up 4 bases, with 16 bases separating them. The CDR3 extends over 15 amino acids. CDR3 region: CASSLNPYSTYGYTF. The DNA of the CDR3 is TGTGCCAGCAGTTTGAACCCATACAGCACCTATGGCTACACCTTC.

This clone was seen a few times. The V and J genes are TRBV6-1 and TRBJ2-4, with D tentatively TRBD1 (5 bases). Germline V gives CDR1 MNHNS, CDR2 SASEGT. The CDR3 loop spans 15 amino acids. Trimming took off 2 bases at V and 9 bases at J, with 17 bases between the two ends. CDR3 sequence reads: CASSEPIPGFVIQYF. For the CDR3, the DNA is TGTGCCAGCAGTGAACCAATCCCAGGGTTCGTCATTCAGTACTTC.

This clone was recorded a few times. The chain carries TRBV7-2 and TRBJ2-7; 7 bases align to TRBD2. Germline lookup yields CDR1 SGHTA and CDR2 FQGNSA. Unmatched junction bases numbered 10, after V lost 1 base and J lost 4 bases. The length of the CDR3 is 16 residues. The CDR3 region is CASSLGVGGRRYEQYF. The CDR3 DNA reads TGTGCCAGCAGCTTAGGAGTGGGCGGGAGACGGTACGAGCAGTACTTC.

This clone occurred many times. The J gene is TRBJ2-7, the V gene TRBV5-1, with D possibly matching TRBD2 (6 bases). The CDR3 is 15 residues long. V shed 4 bases and J shed 4 bases, with 18 bases lying between them. Germline values: CDR1 SGHRS, CDR2 YFSETQ. The CDR3 loop reads CASSEGSGALYEQYF. In DNA form, the CDR3 reads TGCGCCAGCAGCGAGGGTAGCGGAGCCTTATACGAGCAGTACTTC.

The chain uses TRBV5-1 and TRBJ2-3; D perhaps matches TRBD2 (5 bases). In germline, CDR1 is SGHRS, CDR2 YFSETQ. The CDR3 is made up of 15 amino acids. V was cut by 4 bases and J by 3 bases, with 15 bases left in between. The CDR3, as DNA: TGCGCCAGCAGCGGCTTTGAGGGCGGGACAGATACGCAGTATTTT. Its protein product is CASSGFEGGTDTQYF.

This clone was counted a single time. The chain has TRBV28 and TRBJ1-5; a possible D gene is TRBD1 (5 bases). V was shortened by 6 bases and J by 2 bases, with 23 bases between the two germline ends. The CDR3 has 18 amino acids. The germline V gene encodes CDR1 MDHEN and CDR2 SYDVKM. CDR3 residues: CASSPPGRGDFGNQPQHF. The CDR3 DNA reads TGTGCCAGCAGCCCCCCTGGAAGGGGCGATTTCGGCAATCAGCCCCAGCATTTT.

Remarks on this clone: The sample holds other DNA sequences that translate to the same CDR3. The chain couples TRBV4-2 to TRBJ1-2; 10 bases are a match to TRBD1. The CDR3 spans 13 residues. Germline V gene lookup returns CDR1 LGHNA and CDR2 YNFKEQ. The trim removed 3 bases at V and 6 bases at J, leaving 1 base unmatched. The CDR3 DNA reads TGTGCCAGCAGCCAGGGGACAGGGGATGGCTACACCTTC. Its protein is CASSQGTGDGYTF.

The chain uses TRBV7-2 and TRBJ2-3; a weak D match, TRBD1 (6 bases). CDR3 length: 14 amino acids. Germline V gives CDR1 SGHTA, CDR2 FQGNSA. V lost 3 bases to trimming and J lost 4 bases, with 11 bases between them. The CDR3 DNA reads TGTGCCAGCAGCTTTGCTGGGGGCTCAGATACGCAGTATTTT. Amino acids: CASSFAGGSDTQYF.